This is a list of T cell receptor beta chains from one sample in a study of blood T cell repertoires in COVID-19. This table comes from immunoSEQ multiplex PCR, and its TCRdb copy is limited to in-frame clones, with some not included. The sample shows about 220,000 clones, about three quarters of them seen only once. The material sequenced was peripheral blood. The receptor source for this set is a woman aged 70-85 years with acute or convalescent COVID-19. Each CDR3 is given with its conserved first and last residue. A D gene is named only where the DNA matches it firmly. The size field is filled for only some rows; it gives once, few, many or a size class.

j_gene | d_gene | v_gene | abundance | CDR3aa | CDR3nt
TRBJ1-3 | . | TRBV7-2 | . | CASSLDGGAGNTIYF | TGTGCCAGCAGCTTAGACGGAGGAGCAGGAAACACCATATATTTT
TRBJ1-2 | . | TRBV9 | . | CASSVTDMAPGYTF | TGTGCCAGCAGCGTGACCGACATGGCGCCGGGCTACACCTTC
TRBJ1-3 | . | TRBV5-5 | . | CASSLSYSGNTIYF | TGTGCCAGCAGCTTGTCGTACTCTGGAAACACCATATATTTT
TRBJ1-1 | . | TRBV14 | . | CASSQDLGQINTEAFF | TGTGCCAGCAGCCAAGATCTCGGACAGATTAACACTGAAGCTTTCTTT
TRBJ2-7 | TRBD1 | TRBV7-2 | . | CASNTPGTGFMF | TGTGCCAGCAACACACCCGGGACAGGGTTTATGTTC
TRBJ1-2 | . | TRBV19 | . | CASSIIDQGNYGYTF | TGTGCCAGTAGTATAATAGATCAGGGGAACTATGGCTACACCTTC
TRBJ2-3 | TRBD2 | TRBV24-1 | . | CATSDGAGAGTQYF | TGTGCCACCAGTGACGGAGCGGGGGCCGGTACGCAGTATTTT
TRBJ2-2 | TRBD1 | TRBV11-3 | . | CASSLDGQATGELFF | TGTGCCAGCAGCTTAGATGGACAGGCCACCGGGGAGCTGTTTTTT
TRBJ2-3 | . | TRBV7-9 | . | CASSLAGGPADTQYF | TGTGCCAGCAGCTTAGCGGGGGGGCCTGCAGATACGCAGTATTTT
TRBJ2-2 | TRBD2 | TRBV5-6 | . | CASSFFFRGVNTGELFF | TGTGCCAGCAGCTTCTTCTTCCGGGGGGTGAACACCGGGGAGCTGTTTTTT
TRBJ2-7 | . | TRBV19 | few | CASSIVGDFYEQYF | TGTGCCAGTAGTATAGTAGGGGATTTCTACGAGCAGTACTTC
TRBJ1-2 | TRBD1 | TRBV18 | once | CASSLGQGVYGYTF | TGTGCCAGCTCCCTTGGACAGGGGGTATATGGCTACACCTTC
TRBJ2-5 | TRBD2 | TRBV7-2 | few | CASSPLAGRAQYF | TGTGCCAGCAGCCCACTAGCGGGGCGGGCCCAGTACTTC
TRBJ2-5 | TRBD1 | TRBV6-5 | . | CASSPGGWETQYF | TGTGCCAGCAGTCCAGGGGGCTGGGAGACCCAGTACTTC
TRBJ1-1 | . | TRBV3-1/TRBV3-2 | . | CASSQSRGAEAFF | TGTGCCAGCAGCCAATCTCGCGGGGCTGAAGCTTTCTTT
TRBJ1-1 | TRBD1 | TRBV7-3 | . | CASRPGQGAGEAFF | TGTGCCAGCAGACCCGGACAGGGAGCGGGTGAAGCTTTCTTT
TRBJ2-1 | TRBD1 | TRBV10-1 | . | CASSEPGQGMDEQFF | TGCGCCAGCAGTGAGCCGGGACAGGGGATGGATGAGCAGTTCTTC
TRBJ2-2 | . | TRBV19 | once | CASSRGSNTGELFF | TGTGCCAGTAGTAGGGGCTCTAACACCGGGGAGCTGTTTTTT
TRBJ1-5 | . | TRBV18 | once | CASSPPLGQPQHF | TGTGCCAGCTCACCACCACTAGGGCAGCCCCAGCATTTT
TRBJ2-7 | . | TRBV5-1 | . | CASSLGQRYEQYF | TGCGCCAGCAGCTTGGGACAGAGGTACGAGCAGTACTTC
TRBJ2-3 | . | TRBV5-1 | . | CASSLVPLSTDTQYF | TGCGCCAGCAGCTTGGTTCCACTTAGCACAGATACGCAGTATTTT
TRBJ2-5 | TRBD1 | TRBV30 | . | CAWSTGTGRETQYF | TGTGCCTGGAGTACCGGGACAGGGCGAGAGACCCAGTACTTC
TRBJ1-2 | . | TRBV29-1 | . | CSVAPQGGYGYTF | TGCAGCGTGGCCCCACAGGGCGGCTATGGCTACACCTTC
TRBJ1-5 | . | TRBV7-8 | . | CASSPDQGLSNQPQHF | TGTGCCAGCAGCCCGGATCAGGGCCTTAGCAATCAGCCCCAGCATTTT
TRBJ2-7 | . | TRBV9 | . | CASSVDGGQYYEQYF | TGTGCCAGCAGCGTAGACGGGGGACAGTATTACGAGCAGTACTTC